This record concerns one TCR beta chain sequence. The data belong to a study of T-cell reconstitution after alpha-beta-depleted transplantation in children. Molecular barcoding with unique molecular identifiers was used for the TCRbeta library. TCRdb re-analysed the PCR reads in MiXCR, keeping a single row per CDR3 protein. This table has roughly 190,000 distinct CDR3 sequences, just over 14% appearing once. The ends lost 2 bases at V and 1 base at J; junction bases unmatched: 8. The V gene's germline CDR1 is SGHVS and CDR2 FQNEAQ. The CDR3 runs to 16 residues. The chain links TRBV7-8 to TRBJ2-7; 7 bases match TRBD2. This specimen was PBMCs from the stem cell graft donor, taken from the stem cell graft. The sequence was collected from a human donor who donated a stem cell graft to a child with acute lymphoblastic leukemia. The CDR3 here is CASSLRRGSSSYEQYF. The CDR3 DNA follows: TGTGCCAGCAGCTTACGTCGCGGGAGCTCTTCCTACGAGCAGTACTTC.